The 12 T cell receptor beta chains below all came from one sample that was sequenced in a study of blood T cell repertoires in COVID-19. Clones were sequenced by immunoSEQ multiplex PCR, and TCRdb holds only the in-frame ones, with some missing. The sample yields roughly 220,000 clones, roughly 90% seen once. Source material: PBMCs or T cells enriched from blood (not recorded which). Every receptor here comes from a woman under 40 who had recovered from COVID-19.

This chain uses TRBV5-1 with TRBJ1-2; 10 bases agree with TRBD1. This CDR3 spans 17 amino acids. V lost 1 base, J lost 8 bases, and 14 bases stayed unmatched. Looked up from germline, CDR1 is SGHRS and CDR2 is YFSETQ. CDR3 sequence (DNA): TGCGCCAGCAGCTTGTTTGTGACAGGGGGCGCGGGTGGAGGCTACACCTTC. Its protein product is CASSLFVTGGAGGGYTF.

This sequence joins TRBV7-9 and TRBJ1-2; D is possibly TRBD1 (6 bases). The CDR3 runs 16 residues. CDR1 and CDR2 (germline): SEHNR, FQNEAQ (reference sequence). Trimming removed 6 bases from V and 4 bases from J, with 21 bases in between. The CDR3 DNA reads as TGTGCCAGCAGTTTAAAAGGAGAAACAGGGCCCTATGGCTACACCTTC. It is translated as CASSLKGETGPYGYTF.

J is TRBJ2-3 and V is TRBV7-9; D possibly corresponds to TRBD1 (5 bases). Germline CDR1 and CDR2: SEHNR and FQNEAQ (reference sequence). The CDR3 is 12 amino acids. V lost 4 bases, J lost 5 bases, and 7 bases lay in between. CDR3 sequence: CASSSTVDTQYF. CDR3 DNA: TGTGCCAGCAGCTCGACAGTAGATACGCAGTATTTT.

The V call is TRBV4-1, the J call TRBJ1-2; TRBD1 matches 9 bases. V trimming: 1 base; J trimming: 3 bases; junction bases outside the gene matches: 9. The CDR3 totals 17 residues. Germline loops: CDR1 MGHRA, CDR2 YSYEKL. The CDR3 here is CASSQVTTGGRDYGYTF. CDR3 nucleotides: TGCGCCAGCAGCCAAGTAACGACAGGGGGAAGGGACTATGGCTACACCTTC.

In its sample, this clone was seen once. The J gene is TRBJ2-1, the V gene TRBV7-2; TRBD2 aligns across 9 bases. This CDR3 spans 16 amino acids. V dropped 0 bases and J dropped 2; count of bases not matched to a gene: 2. Germline CDR1 is SGHTA and CDR2 is FQGNSA. The CDR3 DNA sequence: TGTGCCAGCAGCTTAGCGCGCGGGGGGGCCTACAATGAGCAGTTCTTC. Amino acid sequence: CASSLARGGAYNEQFF.

This chain links TRBV5-6 with TRBJ2-6; a possible D gene is TRBD1 (6 bases). Germline V lookup: CDR1 SGHDT, CDR2 YYEEEE. V gave up 1 base and J gave up 8 bases, with 7 bases separating them. There are 13 residues in the CDR3. The CDR3 here is CASSLTGTNVLTF. CDR3 DNA sequence: TGTGCCAGCAGCTTGACAGGGACCAACGTCCTGACTTTC.

The sample holds a few counts of this clone. The chain combines TRBV4-2 with TRBJ2-5, with TRBD1 matching 7 bases. The germline V gene has CDR1 LGHNA and CDR2 YNFKEQ. V lost 3 bases, J lost 5 bases, and 9 bases stayed unmatched. The CDR3 runs 15 residues. CDR3 region: CASSQGRQGVETQYF. As DNA, the CDR3 is TGTGCCAGCAGCCAGGGCAGACAGGGAGTGGAGACCCAGTACTTC.

This clone was seen only a few times. The V call is TRBV3-1 (or the pseudogene TRBV3-2), the J call TRBJ1-1; TRBD1 matches 11 bases. This CDR3 has 14 residues. Germline CDR1 and CDR2: LGHDT and YNNKEL (reference sequence). The ends lost 0 bases at V and 14 bases at J; junction bases unmatched: 8. Here the CDR3 DNA reads TGTGCCAGCAGCCAAGATAGGGGGACAGGGGGAAGGTTCTTT. It is translated as CASSQDRGTGGRFF.

V usage is TRBV5-1 and J usage is TRBJ2-7; no definite D call. The CDR3 loop spans 13 amino acids. Germline lookup yields CDR1 SGHRS and CDR2 YFSETQ. The ends were cut back, 4 bases at V and 3 bases at J, with 11 bases in the middle. The chain's CDR3 is CASSPTKNYEQYF. CDR3 nucleotides: TGCGCCAGCAGCCCAACTAAAAACTACGAGCAGTACTTC.

The CDR3 protein is CASSRRQGGSSTDTQYF. The CDR3 DNA is TGTGCCAGCAGCCGCCGACAGGGTGGGTCTAGCACAGATACGCAGTATTTT. V is TRBV3-1 (or the pseudogene TRBV3-2) and J is TRBJ2-3; TRBD1 matches 7 bases. V was pared by 4 bases and J by 0 bases, with 10 bases of the junction left unmatched. Germline assignment: CDR1 LGHDT and CDR2 YNNKEL (reference sequence). This CDR3 has 17 amino acids.

V gene TRBV2 combines with J gene TRBJ1-3; D gene uncertain. Trimming cost V 6 bases and J 2 bases, with 11 bases left between them. Germline lookup yields CDR1 SNHLY and CDR2 FYNNEI. CDR3 length: 14 residues. The CDR3: CASSGVRAGNTIYF. In DNA form, the CDR3 reads TGTGCCAGCAGCGGGGTTAGGGCTGGAAACACCATATATTTT. The full variable domain, completed using reference TRBV2 and TRBJ1-3, is EPEVTQTPSHQVTQMGQEVILRCVPISNHLYFYWYRQILGQKVEFLVSFYNNEISEKSEIFDDQFSVERPDGSNFTLKIRSTKLEDSAMYFCASSGVRAGNTIYFGEGSWLTVV.

The chain is built from TRBV4-3 and TRBJ2-7; 7 bases map to TRBD1. This CDR3 has 19 amino acids. The trim removed 0 bases at V and 2 bases at J, leaving 16 bases unmatched. The germline V gene has CDR1 LGHNA and CDR2 YSLEER. The CDR3: CASSQDIGRGGRGTYEQYF. CDR3 nucleotides: TGCGCCAGCAGCCAAGATATCGGCAGGGGTGGCAGGGGGACCTACGAGCAGTACTTC.